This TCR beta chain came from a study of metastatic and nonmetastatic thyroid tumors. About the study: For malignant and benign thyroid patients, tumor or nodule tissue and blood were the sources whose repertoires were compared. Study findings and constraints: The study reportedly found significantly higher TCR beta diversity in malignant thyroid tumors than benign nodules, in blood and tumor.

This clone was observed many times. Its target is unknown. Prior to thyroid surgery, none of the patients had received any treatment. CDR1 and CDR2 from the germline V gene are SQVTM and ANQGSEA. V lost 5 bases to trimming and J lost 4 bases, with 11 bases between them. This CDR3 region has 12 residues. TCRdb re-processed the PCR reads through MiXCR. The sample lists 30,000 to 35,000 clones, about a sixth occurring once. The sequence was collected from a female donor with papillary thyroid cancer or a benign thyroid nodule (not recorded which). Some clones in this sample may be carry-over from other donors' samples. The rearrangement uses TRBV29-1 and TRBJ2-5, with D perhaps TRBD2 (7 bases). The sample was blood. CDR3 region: CSVYGGAETQYF. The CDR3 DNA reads TGCAGCGTTTATGGGGGGGCAGAGACCCAGTACTTC. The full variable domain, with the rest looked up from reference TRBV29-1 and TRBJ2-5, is SAVISQKPSRDICQRGTSLTIQCQVDSQVTMMFWYRQQPGQSLTLIATANQGSEATYESGFVIDKFPISRPNLTFSTLTVSNMSPEDSSIYLCSVYGGAETQYFGPGTRLLVL.